A single sample is the source of the 18 T cell receptor beta chains below, sequenced in a study of blood T cell repertoires in COVID-19. Using immunoSEQ multiplex PCR, the repertoire was profiled, and TCRdb retains in-frame clones only, with some absent. The sample shows 200,000 or so clones, approximately 80% of them seen only once. Source material: peripheral blood. Every receptor here comes from a woman older than 75 with COVID-19, enrolled during active disease.

The CDR3 loop reads CASSPPTTGDTGELFF. CDR3 nucleotides: TGTGCCAGCAGTCCCCCGACTACAGGGGACACCGGGGAGCTGTTTTTT. The chain employs TRBV28 and TRBJ2-2; 7 bases are a match to TRBD1. With 5 bases clipped from V and 3 bases from J, the junction kept 9 bases outside the gene matches. Looked up from germline, CDR1 is MDHEN and CDR2 is SYDVKM. This CDR3 is 16 amino acids long.

This chain uses TRBV7-9 with TRBJ1-1; D remains unclear. Looked up from germline, CDR1 is SEHNR and CDR2 is FQNEAQ (reference sequence). CDR3 length equals 15 residues. Trimming pared 1 base from V and 7 bases from J, leaving 16 bases between. The CDR3 coding sequence is TGTGCCAGCAGCTTAGACGTAGGCGGCGGCAGTGAAGCTTTCTTT. Amino acids: CASSLDVGGGSEAFF.

This chain uses TRBV28 with TRBJ1-5, with 8 bases matching TRBD1. This CDR3 is 15 amino acids long. Per germline, CDR1 MDHEN and CDR2 SYDVKM. The V and J ends lost 3 bases and 0 bases, in that order; junction bases with no gene match: 1. The DNA of the CDR3 is TGTGCCAGCAGTTTGACAGGGGTTAGCAATCAGCCCCAGCATTTT. Encoded protein: CASSLTGVSNQPQHF.

V and J are TRBV7-8 and TRBJ2-2, with D unclear. Germline V gives CDR1 SGHVS, CDR2 FQNEAQ. With 4 bases removed from V and 5 bases from J, the gap between germline ends came to 2 bases. The CDR3 extends over 11 amino acids. The CDR3 DNA follows: TGTGCCAGCAGCTCTACCGGGGAGCTGTTTTTT. Amino acids: CASSSTGELFF.

The chain recombines TRBV6-2 or TRBV6-3 with TRBJ1-2; D may be TRBD1 (5 bases). CDR3 length equals 12 residues. CDR1 MNHEY and CDR2 SVGEGT come from the germline V gene. Trimming took 4 bases from V and 8 from J, leaving 11 bases between them. This CDR3 reads CASSWGAQGYTF. The CDR3 nucleotides read TGTGCCAGCAGTTGGGGCGCACAGGGCTACACCTTC.

The rearrangement joins TRBV7-9 to TRBJ2-7; unclear D gene. Germline CDR1 SEHNR, CDR2 FQNEAQ (reference sequence). Trimming took 5 bases from V and 0 from J, leaving 5 bases between them. This CDR3 is 12 amino acids long. CDR3 sequence: CASSILSYEQYF. The CDR3 DNA sequence: TGTGCCAGCAGCATACTCTCCTACGAGCAGTACTTC.

This chain uses TRBV6-2 or TRBV6-3 with TRBJ2-3, with 10 bases that match TRBD1. This CDR3 is 18 amino acids long. V shed 5 bases and J 1 base; nucleotides not matched to a gene: 12. CDR1 MNHEY and CDR2 SVGEGT come from the germline V gene. The CDR3 region is CASSTGTGAWRGTDTQYF. CDR3 in DNA: TGTGCCAGCAGTACCGGGACAGGGGCTTGGCGAGGCACAGATACGCAGTATTTT.

This clone was seen only once. The gene calls are TRBV30 and TRBJ1-5; D call uncertain. Trimming cost V 2 bases and J 7 bases, with 12 bases left between them. Germline V gene sequence: CDR1 GTSNPN, CDR2 SVGIG (reference sequence). This CDR3 is 13 amino acids long. CDR3 amino acids: CAWSIDNRQPQHF. The DNA for the CDR3 is TGTGCCTGGAGTATTGACAACCGGCAGCCCCAGCATTTT.

The count of this clone is one. The rearrangement uses TRBV27 and TRBJ1-5, with 7 bases lining up with TRBD1. V shed 6 bases, J shed 3 bases, and the junction held 2 bases outside the gene matches. This CDR3 is 13 amino acids long. CDR1 is MNHEY, CDR2 SMNVEV, per germline (reference sequence). CDR3 in amino acids: CASRGQNNQPQHF. The CDR3 DNA sequence: TGTGCCAGCAGGGGACAGAACAATCAGCCCCAGCATTTT.

The genes are TRBV1 and TRBJ1-4. TRBV1 is tagged as a pseudogene. The CDR3 has 15 amino acids. The CDR3 protein is CTSSCREGDFEKLFF. DNA for the CDR3: TGCACCAGCAGCTGCAGGGAGGGGGACTTTGAAAAACTGTTTTTT.

This clone was seen only a few times. The chain links TRBV6-5 to TRBJ2-3, with 11 bases aligning to TRBD2. CDR1 MNHEY and CDR2 SVGAGI come from the germline V gene. This CDR3 contains 15 residues. J lost 4 bases, V lost 5 bases, and 5 bases had no gene match. The CDR3 loop reads CASSQTSGKADTQYF. CDR3 nucleotide sequence: TGTGCCAGCAGTCAGACTAGCGGGAAAGCAGATACGCAGTATTTT.

This clone appeared a single time. The CDR3 bases are TGTGCCAGCAGCAAGGGGAAATGGGAGTTTTGGAGCAATCAGCCCCAGCATTTT. This codes for CASSKGKWEFWSNQPQHF. The chain carries TRBV21-1 and TRBJ1-5. TRBV21-1 is designated a pseudogene. CDR3 length: 18 amino acids.

The chain joins TRBV2 to TRBJ2-7; D is ambiguous. Trimming pared 7 bases from V and 0 bases from J, leaving 10 bases between. The germline V gene has CDR1 SNHLY and CDR2 FYNNEI. CDR3 length: 13 amino acids. The DNA for the CDR3 is TGTGCCAGCAATCAAGCCCTCTCCTACGAGCAGTACTTC. This codes for CASNQALSYEQYF.

The rearrangement links TRBV19 to TRBJ2-7, with 12 nucleotides matching TRBD2. Germline CDR1 and CDR2: LNHDA and SQIVND (reference sequence). The length of the CDR3 is 18 residues. V shed 5 bases and J 5 bases; nucleotides not matched to a gene: 16. The CDR3 loop reads CASSPDRWLAGGQDEQYF. For the CDR3, the DNA is TGTGCCAGTAGTCCGGACAGATGGCTAGCGGGAGGGCAAGACGAGCAGTACTTC.

The J gene is TRBJ2-3, the V gene TRBV9; tentative D call: TRBD2 (5 bases). Germline loops: CDR1 SGDLS, CDR2 YYNGEE. Trimming cost V 3 bases and J 0 bases, with 17 bases left between them. CDR3 length: 17 amino acids. This CDR3 reads CASSALPSGTSTDTQYF. The CDR3 DNA follows: TGTGCCAGCAGCGCCTTACCGAGCGGTACTAGCACAGATACGCAGTATTTT.

This clone has at least ten counts. This chain links TRBV5-1 with TRBJ1-2, with a possible D match to TRBD1 (6 bases). Germline CDR1 and CDR2: SGHRS and YFSETQ. The CDR3 is 14 amino acids. The V end was cut by 2 bases, the J end by 8 bases, with 16 bases between. In DNA form, the CDR3 reads TGCGCCAGCAGCTTTTCAGGGGAACAGTCAGGCTACACCTTC. This encodes CASSFSGEQSGYTF.

The CDR3 nucleotides read TGCAGCGTTCAATCGGAGGGAGCTTTCTTT. It encodes CSVQSEGAFF. The V call is TRBV29-1, the J call TRBJ1-1; D not resolved. This CDR3 is built from 10 residues. The V and J ends lost 5 bases and 10 bases respectively, with 11 bases between them. Germline values: CDR1 SQVTM, CDR2 ANQGSEA.

In this sample, this clone turned up once. The V call is TRBV9, the J call TRBJ2-7; perhaps TRBD1 as D (6 bases). The CDR3 runs 16 residues. V was shortened by 3 bases and J by 2 bases, with 18 bases between the two germline ends. Germline CDR1 is SGDLS and CDR2 is YYNGEE. CDR3 nucleotides: TGTGCCAGCAGCGCCGAGGGGCAGGGGAAAACCTACGAGCAGTACTTC. It is translated as CASSAEGQGKTYEQYF.